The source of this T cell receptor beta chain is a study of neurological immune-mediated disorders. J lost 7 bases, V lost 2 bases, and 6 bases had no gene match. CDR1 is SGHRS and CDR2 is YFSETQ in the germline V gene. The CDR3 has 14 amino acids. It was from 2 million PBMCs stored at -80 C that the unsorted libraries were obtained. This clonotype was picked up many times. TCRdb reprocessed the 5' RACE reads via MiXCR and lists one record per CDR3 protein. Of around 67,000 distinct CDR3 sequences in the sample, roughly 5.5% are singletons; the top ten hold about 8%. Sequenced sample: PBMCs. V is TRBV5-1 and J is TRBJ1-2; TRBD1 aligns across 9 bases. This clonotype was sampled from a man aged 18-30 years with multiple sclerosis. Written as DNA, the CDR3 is TGCGCCAGCAGCTTCCGGGACAGGGAACCTGGCTACACCTTC. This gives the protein CASSFRDREPGYTF.